The T cell receptor beta chain under discussion was sequenced for a study of cytomegalovirus exposure and HLA in healthy donors. Study-wide background: A data release that came early held 80 million or so unique TCRs from HLA-typed donors. Study-level results: Within an earlier analysis, most TCR beta V segments proved productive either about 90% or about 30% of the time. Analysis performed later found roughly 17,000 TCR beta sequences associated with HLA alleles at 0.05 false discovery rate.

CDR3 size: 14 residues. Trimming removed 0 bases from V and 1 base from J, with 7 bases in between. Germline CDR1 GTSNPN, CDR2 SVGIG (reference sequence). The PCR employed 60 Vbeta primers together with 13 Jbeta primers. Clones were read by immunoSEQ multiplex PCR, and TCRdb kept only the in-frame ones, dropping some. In the table there are about 190,000 clones, 70% to 80% of which are singletons. This clone is a singleton in its sample. The target antigen is unknown. The V call is TRBV30, the J call TRBJ1-3; no definite D call. Sequenced material: PBMCs. This TCR derives from a woman in her twenties or thirties in good health and CMV-seropositive. This CDR3 is CAWSVLASGNTIYF. The CDR3 nucleotides read TGTGCCTGGAGTGTATTGGCTTCTGGAAACACCATATATTTT.